A selection of T cell receptor beta chains follows, all from one sample in a study of CD8+ T cells in alopecia areata. Only in-frame clones appear in the TCRdb table, and some are missing; sequencing was by immunoSEQ multiplex PCR. Among about 13,000 clones listed, 55% to 60% were seen once. The sample in question was skin, obtained at week 0. These receptors came from a human donor with alopecia areata. Both conserved end residues are part of each CDR3. The order of the fields is V gene, clone size, D gene, J gene, CDR3 protein, CDR3 DNA. The D gene is left open where the match is weak. Some rows have no size entry. The others give once, few or many, or a class for an expanded clone.

V: TRBV2; size: .; D: .; J: TRBJ1-3; CDR3: CASRRQIILLDTIYF; DNA: TGTGCCAGCAGACGACAGATTATTTTGTTAGACACCATATATTTT
V: TRBV11-2; size: .; D: TRBD2; J: TRBJ2-1; CDR3: CASSLRLAGIYNEQFF; DNA: TGTGCCAGCAGCTTAAGACTAGCGGGGATATACAATGAGCAGTTCTTC
V: TRBV5-5; size: .; D: TRBD1; J: TRBJ1-5; CDR3: CASSLTGGGQPQHF; DNA: TGTGCCAGCAGCTTAACAGGGGGAGGGCAGCCCCAGCATTTT
V: TRBV5-1; size: .; D: TRBD2; J: TRBJ2-1; CDR3: CASSLDGGGSYNEQFF; DNA: TGCGCCAGCAGCTTGGACGGCGGGGGCTCCTACAATGAGCAGTTCTTC
V: TRBV6-1; size: few; D: .; J: TRBJ1-3; CDR3: CASSQGIGNTIYF; DNA: TGTGCCAGTTCCCAGGGGATTGGAAACACCATATATTTT
V: TRBV5-1; size: .; D: TRBD2; J: TRBJ2-5; CDR3: CASSLMISGGETQYF; DNA: TGCGCCAGCAGCTTGATGATTAGCGGGGGTGAGACCCAGTACTTC
V: TRBV28; size: few; D: .; J: TRBJ2-7; CDR3: CASSFELGDTSSYEQYF; DNA: TGTGCCAGCAGTTTCGAATTGGGGGACACTAGCTCCTACGAGCAGTACTTC
V: TRBV5-6; size: .; D: .; J: TRBJ1-5; CDR3: CASSLGGSNQPQHF; DNA: TGTGCCAGCAGCTTGGGGGGTAGCAATCAGCCCCAGCATTTT
V: TRBV6-1; size: .; D: .; J: TRBJ1-1; CDR3: CASSELPSGNTEAFF; DNA: TGTGCCAGCAGTGAACTCCCTTCGGGGAACACTGAAGCTTTCTTT
V: TRBV5-1; size: .; D: .; J: TRBJ1-1; CDR3: CASSLQGAANTEAFF; DNA: TGCGCCAGCAGTCTCCAGGGCGCAGCGAACACTGAAGCTTTCTTT
V: TRBV6-5; size: .; D: .; J: TRBJ1-5; CDR3: CASSYTGYQPQHF; DNA: TGTGCCAGCAGTTACACGGGTTATCAGCCCCAGCATTTT
V: TRBV4-3; size: .; D: TRBD1; J: TRBJ1-2; CDR3: CASSQSLGDRGYGYTF; DNA: TGCGCCAGCAGCCAAAGCTTGGGGGACAGGGGTTATGGCTACACCTTC
V: TRBV18; size: .; D: .; J: TRBJ1-5; CDR3: CASSEAFGGNQPQHF; DNA: TGTGCCAGCTCAGAGGCTTTCGGGGGCAATCAGCCCCAGCATTTT
V: TRBV6-9; size: few; D: TRBD1; J: TRBJ2-1; CDR3: CASSEAGTGVYNEQFF; DNA: TGTGCCAGCAGTGAAGCAGGAACAGGGGTCTACAATGAGCAGTTCTTC
V: TRBV30; size: .; D: TRBD2; J: TRBJ2-1; CDR3: CAWSSELAGGLGAHNEQFF; DNA: TGTGCCTGGAGTAGCGAGCTAGCGGGGGGGTTGGGGGCCCACAATGAGCAGTTCTTC
V: TRBV5-6; size: few; D: TRBD1; J: TRBJ1-1; CDR3: CASSLVAGTVNTEAFF; DNA: TGTGCCAGCAGCTTGGTCGCCGGGACAGTGAACACTGAAGCTTTCTTT
V: TRBV4-1; size: .; D: TRBD1; J: TRBJ1-4; CDR3: CASSQGRQGGNEKLFF; DNA: TGCGCCAGCAGCCAAGGGAGGCAGGGGGGGAATGAAAAACTGTTTTTT
V: TRBV27; size: .; D: .; J: TRBJ2-5; CDR3: CASSFCWVRRGPQETQYF; DNA: TGTGCCAGCAGTTTCTGTTGGGTGCGGCGGGGGCCCCAAGAGACCCAGTACTTC
V: TRBV5-1; size: .; D: .; J: TRBJ2-3; CDR3: CASSLSDTQYF; DNA: TGCGCCAGCAGCTTATCAGATACGCAGTATTTT
V: TRBV28; size: few; D: TRBD2; J: TRBJ2-3; CDR3: CASSGGAIDTQYF; DNA: TGTGCCAGTAGCGGGGGGGCGATAGATACGCAGTATTTT
V: TRBV4-3; size: few; D: TRBD2; J: TRBJ2-1; CDR3: CASSQERGGAGYNEQFF; DNA: TGCGCCAGCAGCCAAGAACGGGGGGGAGCGGGGTACAATGAGCAGTTCTTC
V: TRBV4-2; size: few; D: .; J: TRBJ2-3; CDR3: CASSYPGDTQYF; DNA: TGTGCCAGCAGCTACCCTGGGGATACGCAGTATTTT
V: TRBV7-3; size: few; D: TRBD2; J: TRBJ2-1; CDR3: CASSRPMAGGHYEQFF; DNA: TGTGCCAGCAGCCGCCCAATGGCGGGGGGGCACTATGAGCAGTTCTTC
V: TRBV27; size: few; D: TRBD1; J: TRBJ1-1; CDR3: CASSLEGGEAFF; DNA: TGTGCCAGCAGTTTGGAAGGGGGCGAAGCTTTCTTT
V: TRBV7-8; size: .; D: TRBD1; J: TRBJ1-1; CDR3: CASSLQGASEAFF; DNA: TGTGCCAGCAGCTTGCAGGGGGCATCTGAAGCTTTCTTT